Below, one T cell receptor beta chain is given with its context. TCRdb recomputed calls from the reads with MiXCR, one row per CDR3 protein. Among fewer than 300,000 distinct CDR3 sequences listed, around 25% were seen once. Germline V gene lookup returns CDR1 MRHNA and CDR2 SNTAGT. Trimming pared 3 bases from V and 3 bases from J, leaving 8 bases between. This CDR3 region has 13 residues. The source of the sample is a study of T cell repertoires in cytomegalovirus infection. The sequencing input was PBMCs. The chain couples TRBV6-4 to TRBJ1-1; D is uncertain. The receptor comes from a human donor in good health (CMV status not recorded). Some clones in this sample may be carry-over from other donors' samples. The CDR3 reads CASSEYRYTEAFF. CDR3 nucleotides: TGTGCCAGCAGTGAATACAGATACACTGAAGCTTTCTTT.